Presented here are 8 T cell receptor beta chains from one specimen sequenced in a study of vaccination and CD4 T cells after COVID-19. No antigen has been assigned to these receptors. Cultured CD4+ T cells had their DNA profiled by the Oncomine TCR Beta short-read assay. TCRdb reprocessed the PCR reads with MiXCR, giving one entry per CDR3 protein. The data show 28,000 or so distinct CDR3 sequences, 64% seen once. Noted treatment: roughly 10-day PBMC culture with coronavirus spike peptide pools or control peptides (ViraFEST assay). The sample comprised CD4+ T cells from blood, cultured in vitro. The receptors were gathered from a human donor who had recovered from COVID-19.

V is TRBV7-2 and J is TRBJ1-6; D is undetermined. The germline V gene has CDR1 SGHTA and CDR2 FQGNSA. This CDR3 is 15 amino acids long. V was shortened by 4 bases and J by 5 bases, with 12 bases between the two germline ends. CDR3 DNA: TGTGCCAGCAGCTCGTCGGTGGCGGATAATTCACCCCTCCACTTT. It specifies CASSSSVADNSPLHF.

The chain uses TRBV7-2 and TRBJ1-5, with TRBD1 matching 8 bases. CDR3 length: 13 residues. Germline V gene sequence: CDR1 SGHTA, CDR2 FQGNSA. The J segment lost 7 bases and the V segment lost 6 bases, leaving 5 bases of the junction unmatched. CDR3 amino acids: CASSQGARQPQHF. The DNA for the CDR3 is TGTGCCAGCAGTCAGGGGGCAAGGCAGCCCCAGCATTTT.

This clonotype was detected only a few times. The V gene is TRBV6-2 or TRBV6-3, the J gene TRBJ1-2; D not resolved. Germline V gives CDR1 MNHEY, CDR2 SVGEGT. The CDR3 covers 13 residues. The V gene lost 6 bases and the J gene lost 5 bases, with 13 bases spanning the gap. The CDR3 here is CASSRDLGYGYTF. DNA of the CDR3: TGTGCCAGCAGCAGAGACTTAGGGTATGGCTACACCTTC.

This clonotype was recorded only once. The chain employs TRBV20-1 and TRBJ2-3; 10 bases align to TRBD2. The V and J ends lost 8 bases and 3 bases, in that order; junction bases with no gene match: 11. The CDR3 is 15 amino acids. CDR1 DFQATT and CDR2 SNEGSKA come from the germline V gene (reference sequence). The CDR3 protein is CSPTSASGRTDTQYF. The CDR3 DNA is TGCAGTCCAACGTCGGCTAGCGGGAGAACAGATACGCAGTATTTT.

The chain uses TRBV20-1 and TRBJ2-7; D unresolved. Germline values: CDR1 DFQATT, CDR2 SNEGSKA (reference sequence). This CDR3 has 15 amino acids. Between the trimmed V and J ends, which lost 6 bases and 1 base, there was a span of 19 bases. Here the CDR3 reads CSALQVVTRSYEQYF. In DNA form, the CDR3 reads TGCAGTGCACTCCAGGTGGTGACGAGGTCCTACGAGCAGTACTTC.

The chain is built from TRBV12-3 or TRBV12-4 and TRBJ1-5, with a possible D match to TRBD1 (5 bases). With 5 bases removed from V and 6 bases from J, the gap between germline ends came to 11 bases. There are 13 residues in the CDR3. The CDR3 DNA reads TGTGCCAGCAGTCCCCGGGGGGGTCAGCCCCAGCATTTT. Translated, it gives CASSPRGGQPQHF.

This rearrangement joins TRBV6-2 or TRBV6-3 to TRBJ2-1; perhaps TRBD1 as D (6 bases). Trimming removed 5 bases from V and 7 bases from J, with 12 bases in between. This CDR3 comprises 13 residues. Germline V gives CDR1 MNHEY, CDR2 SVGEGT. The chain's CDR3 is CASSDTGINEQFF. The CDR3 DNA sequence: TGTGCCAGCAGTGACACAGGGATTAATGAGCAGTTCTTC.

CDR3 nucleotide sequence: TGTGCCAGCAGTTCCGCTAGCGGGGGATCCTACGAGCAGTACTTC. Translated, it gives CASSSASGGSYEQYF. The J gene is TRBJ2-7, the V gene TRBV28; 10 positions agree with TRBD2. J lost 1 base, V lost 4 bases, and 4 bases had no gene match. The CDR3 sequence is 15 residues long. Per germline, CDR1 MDHEN and CDR2 SYDVKM.